One sample yielded the 27 T cell receptor beta chains listed below, sequenced in a study of early T cells in non-severe SARS-CoV-2 infection. TCRdb re-called the 5' RACE reads through MiXCR, storing one row per CDR3 protein. Here the sample spans 75,000 to 100,000 distinct CDR3 sequences, roughly 14% being singletons. The sequencing input was whole blood. Source of these receptors: an adult who was a healthcare worker with PCR-confirmed SARS-CoV-2 infection or an uninfected control (not recorded which).

This sequence joins TRBV24-1 and TRBJ2-3; D might be TRBD2 (5 bases). Germline CDR1 is KGHDR and CDR2 is SFDVKD. Trimming removed 4 bases from V and 3 bases from J, with 10 bases in between. The CDR3 loop spans 14 amino acids. The CDR3 spells CATSDRGVTDTQYF. DNA for the CDR3: TGTGCCACCAGTGACCGGGGTGTGACAGATACGCAGTATTTT.

The sample holds many counts of this clonotype. V usage is TRBV12-3 or TRBV12-4 and J usage is TRBJ2-3; D possibly corresponds to TRBD2 (5 bases). V was clipped by 2 bases and J by 6 bases, with 15 bases between them. The CDR3 totals 15 residues. The CDR3 DNA follows: TGTGCCAGCAGTTTATCTAGCAACACACGTGATACGCAGTATTTT. Residues: CASSLSSNTRDTQYF.

This clonotype showed up many times. V gene TRBV4-2 combines with J gene TRBJ1-5; D unresolved. The CDR3 is made up of 14 amino acids. Germline V gene lookup returns CDR1 LGHNA and CDR2 YNFKEQ. The V gene lost 1 base and the J gene lost 4 bases, with 8 bases spanning the gap. The chain's CDR3 is CASSQGSVNQPQHF. For the CDR3, the DNA is TGTGCCAGCAGCCAAGGGTCGGTAAATCAGCCCCAGCATTTT.

At least ten counts were recorded for this clonotype. V is TRBV6-6 and J is TRBJ2-7, with 9 bases identical to TRBD1. This CDR3 region has 15 residues. Germline V lookup: CDR1 MNHNY, CDR2 SVGAGI (reference sequence). V lost 5 bases, J lost 1 base, and 6 bases stayed unmatched. The CDR3 region is CASSGQGSQSYEQYV. Written as DNA, the CDR3 is TGTGCCAGCAGTGGACAGGGGAGTCAATCCTACGAGCAGTACGTC.

In its sample, this clonotype was seen a few times. J is TRBJ2-5 and V is TRBV7-6; perhaps D is TRBD1 or TRBD2 (5 bases each). Trimming took 3 bases from V and 4 from J, leaving 18 bases between them. This CDR3 has 16 amino acids. Germline lookup yields CDR1 SGHVS and CDR2 FNYEAQ. CDR3 sequence (DNA): TGTGCCAGCAGCTTCTCCGGAAGGGGACGTTCAGAGACCCAGTACTTC. Its translation is CASSFSGRGRSETQYF. Complete variable domain (other parts from reference TRBV7-6 and TRBJ2-5): GAGVSQSPRYKVTKRGQDVALRCDPISGHVSLYWYRQALGQGPEFLTYFNYEAQQDKSGLPNDRFSAERPEGSISTLTIQRTEQRDSAMYRCASSFSGRGRSETQYFGPGTRLLVL.

The chain couples TRBV2 to TRBJ2-2, with unresolved D. CDR3 length equals 13 residues. V lost 4 bases to trimming and J lost 2 bases, with 5 bases between them. Germline V gene sequence: CDR1 SNHLY, CDR2 FYNNEI. DNA for the CDR3: TGTGCCAGCAGTGTAATTAACACCGGGGAGCTGTTTTTT. Its protein product is CASSVINTGELFF. Supplemented by reference TRBV2 and TRBJ2-2, the full variable domain reads EPEVTQTPSHQVTQMGQEVILRCVPISNHLYFYWYRQILGQKVEFLVSFYNNEISEKSEIFDDQFSVERPDGSNFTLKIRSTKLEDSAMYFCASSVINTGELFFGEGSRLTVL.

This chain joins TRBV6-1 and TRBJ1-5, with TRBD1 as a possible D gene (5 bases). Germline CDR1 and CDR2: MNHNS and SASEGT. The CDR3 spans 15 residues. The V and J ends lost 10 bases and 2 bases respectively, with 18 bases between them. The CDR3 is CAKETGPGGNQPQHF. CDR3 sequence (DNA): TGTGCCAAAGAGACGGGACCCGGCGGCAATCAGCCCCAGCATTTT.

CDR3 protein: CASSYSRQISYNEQFF. The CDR3 DNA reads TGTGCCAGCAGTTACTCTCGGCAGATCTCCTACAATGAGCAGTTCTTC. This sequence joins TRBV6-5 and TRBJ2-1; D is unclear. This CDR3 has 16 residues. Trimming took off 0 bases at V and 0 bases at J, with 9 bases between the two ends. Germline-derived CDR1 and CDR2 are MNHEY and SVGAGI.

The chain employs TRBV29-1 and TRBJ2-1; D is unclear. CDR1 is SQVTM and CDR2 is ANQGSEA in the germline V gene. The CDR3 length is 12 residues. V was cut by 7 bases and J by 7 bases, with 14 bases left in between. The CDR3 DNA reads TGCAGCGCTTTAACAGAGGCGAATGAGCAGTTCTTC. Residues: CSALTEANEQFF.

The V gene is TRBV5-4, the J gene TRBJ2-5; possibly TRBD1 for D (5 bases). The CDR3 has 15 residues. V lost 3 bases, J lost 1 base, and 13 bases lay in between. Per germline, CDR1 SGHNT and CDR2 YYREEE (reference sequence). The CDR3 here is CASSSNTGVQETQYF. In nucleotides, the CDR3 is TGTGCCAGCAGCTCGAATACAGGAGTCCAAGAGACCCAGTACTTC.

This clonotype was counted only a few times. CDR3 nucleotides: TGTGCCAGCAGCCCGGGACTAGCGGGGATCACAGATACGCAGTATTTT. It specifies CASSPGLAGITDTQYF. The chain has TRBV5-5 and TRBJ2-3, with TRBD2 matching 13 bases. Germline trimming cut 4 bases from V and 2 bases from J; bases unmatched to any gene: 4. Germline CDR1 and CDR2: SGHKS and YYEKEE (reference sequence). The CDR3 runs 16 residues.

The chain combines TRBV24-1 with TRBJ1-2; TRBD1 might be the D (5 bases). The CDR3 contains 15 residues. V was pared by 2 bases and J by 4 bases, with 13 bases between. CDR1 and CDR2 (germline): KGHDR, SFDVKD. This chain's CDR3 is CATSDSLTETYGYTF. The DNA for the CDR3 is TGTGCCACCAGTGATTCATTGACAGAGACCTATGGCTACACCTTC.

This clonotype was seen more than once but under ten times. V gene TRBV27 combines with J gene TRBJ2-1; D not resolved. CDR3 length: 14 amino acids. Looked up from germline, CDR1 is MNHEY and CDR2 is SMNVEV (reference sequence). V was cut by 6 bases and J by 10 bases, with 19 bases left in between. CDR3 region: CASRASRLRKEQFF. The CDR3 bases are TGTGCCAGCAGGGCTTCCCGGCTAAGGAAAGAGCAGTTCTTC.

The chain joins TRBV20-1 to TRBJ1-1; TRBD1 matches at 8 bases. Looked up from germline, CDR1 is DFQATT and CDR2 is SNEGSKA (reference sequence). Trimming at V came to 5 bases and at J to 7 bases, leaving 9 bases not matched to a gene. The CDR3 totals 13 residues. CDR3 protein: CSAPRTGKGEAFF. CDR3 in DNA: TGCAGTGCTCCGAGGACAGGGAAGGGTGAAGCTTTCTTT.

The V and J genes are TRBV27 and TRBJ1-6, with a possible D match to TRBD1 (6 bases). Germline CDR1 and CDR2: MNHEY and SMNVEV (reference sequence). V lost 2 bases to trimming and J lost 8 bases, with 10 bases between them. CDR3 length: 14 residues. CDR3 sequence reads: CASSLRTEYSPLHF. Here the CDR3 DNA reads TGTGCCAGCAGTTTAAGGACAGAATATTCACCCCTCCACTTT.

This sequence joins TRBV9 and TRBJ1-2, with 7 bases that match TRBD1. CDR1 and CDR2 (germline): SGDLS, YYNGEE. The CDR3 length is 15 residues. V trimming: 3 bases; J trimming: 5 bases; junction bases outside the gene matches: 10. For the CDR3, the DNA is TGTGCCAGCAGCGGGGAAGACAGGGAGAGATATGGCTACACCTTC. Its protein product is CASSGEDRERYGYTF.

This clonotype was counted only a few times. The J gene is TRBJ2-2, the V gene TRBV12-3 or TRBV12-4, with D perhaps matching TRBD2 (6 bases). Trimming cost V 0 bases and J 3 bases, with 14 bases left between them. This CDR3 is 17 amino acids long. CDR3 in amino acids: CASSLATGTGYTGELFF. Written as DNA, the CDR3 is TGTGCCAGCAGTTTAGCCACCGGGACTGGATACACCGGGGAGCTGTTTTTT.

The chain has TRBV20-1 and TRBJ1-2; perhaps TRBD1 as D (6 bases). Trimming shortened V by 3 bases and J by 4 bases, and 21 bases separated the two germline ends. CDR1 and CDR2 from the germline V gene are DFQATT and SNEGSKA (reference sequence). This CDR3 contains 16 residues. CDR3 bases: TGCAGTGCTAGTGGCCTAGAGGGGGGCGCGGGCTATGGCTACACCTTC. It translates to CSASGLEGGAGYGYTF.

The table lists this clonotype with many counts. The chain has TRBV11-2 and TRBJ2-2, with D perhaps TRBD1 (6 bases). V gave up 5 bases and J gave up 3 bases, with 16 bases separating them. Per germline, CDR1 SGHAT and CDR2 FQNNGV. The length of the CDR3 is 16 residues. CDR3 residues: CASSHTGPLHTGELFF. The CDR3, as DNA: TGTGCCAGCAGCCATACAGGGCCCTTACACACCGGGGAGCTGTTTTTT.

The chain joins TRBV5-1 to TRBJ2-1; D gene ambiguous. Trimming removed 2 bases from V and 6 bases from J, with 9 bases in between. Germline values: CDR1 SGHRS, CDR2 YFSETQ. The CDR3 extends over 13 amino acids. In DNA form, the CDR3 reads TGCGCCAGCAGCTTAGAGGACCGCAATGAGCAGTTCTTC. Residues: CASSLEDRNEQFF.

J is TRBJ2-7 and V is TRBV9; possible D gene TRBD1, 5 bases. The CDR3 contains 15 residues. V shed 4 bases and J shed 6 bases, with 20 bases lying between them. The germline V gene encodes CDR1 SGDLS and CDR2 YYNGEE. The CDR3 protein is CASSRQNNSHGEQYV. The CDR3 DNA is TGTGCCAGCAGCAGACAGAATAATTCACATGGCGAGCAGTACGTC.

V usage is TRBV7-9 and J usage is TRBJ1-4; D is perhaps TRBD1 (6 bases). V was pared by 5 bases and J by 3 bases, with 13 bases between. The V gene's germline CDR1 is SEHNR and CDR2 FQNEAQ (reference sequence). CDR3 length: 15 residues. The CDR3 is CASSPRTVANEKLFF. The CDR3 nucleotides read TGTGCCAGCAGCCCCAGGACAGTCGCTAATGAAAAACTGTTTTTT.

The CDR3 loop reads CASSQPGQQFF. The CDR3 nucleotides read TGTGCCAGCAGCCAGCCGGGACAGCAGTTCTTC. The V gene is TRBV3-1, the J gene TRBJ2-1; possibly TRBD1 or TRBD2 for D (5 bases each). Deletions cut 3 bases from V and 11 bases from J, with 8 bases between. CDR1 and CDR2 from the germline V gene are LGHDT and YNNKEL (reference sequence). This CDR3 is built from 11 residues.

This clonotype appeared many times. V usage is TRBV12-3 or TRBV12-4 and J usage is TRBJ1-1; D remains unclear. V lost 6 bases and J lost 7, with 15 bases in between. The CDR3 length is 13 residues. CDR3 in DNA: TGTGCCAGCAGCCAACCCCACGGCCGTGAAGCTTTCTTT. This encodes CASSQPHGREAFF.

Only a few counts were recorded for this clonotype. This chain uses TRBV29-1 with TRBJ2-1; a possible D gene is TRBD2 (7 bases). The CDR3 runs 16 residues. From germline, CDR1 is SQVTM and CDR2 ANQGSEA. V lost 1 base and J lost 8, with 21 bases in between. The CDR3: CSVEGVIRGGLYEQFF. CDR3 DNA: TGCAGCGTTGAAGGGGTGATAAGGGGGGGCCTGTATGAGCAGTTCTTC.

This chain connects TRBV7-2 to TRBJ2-3, with TRBD1 as a possible D gene (6 bases). V dropped 5 bases and J dropped 2 bases, with 14 bases sitting between them. Germline V lookup: CDR1 SGHTA, CDR2 FQGNSA. The CDR3 is 15 amino acids. The CDR3, as DNA: TGTGCCAGCAGCCTAAACAGGGTTCCCACAGATACGCAGTATTTT. Protein product: CASSLNRVPTDTQYF. Based on the CDR3 plus reference TRBV7-2 and TRBJ2-3, the full variable domain is GAGVSQSPSNKVTEKGKDVELRCDPISGHTALYWYRQSLGQGLEFLIYFQGNSAPDKSGLPSDRFSAERTGGSVSTLTIQRTQQEDSAVYLCASSLNRVPTDTQYFGPGTRLTVL.

This clonotype has just a few counts. The V call is TRBV9, the J call TRBJ1-2; 9 nucleotides align to TRBD1. Trimming at V came to 4 bases and at J to 2 bases, leaving 6 bases not matched to a gene. Per the germline V gene, CDR1 is SGDLS and CDR2 is YYNGEE. This CDR3 is built from 15 residues. CDR3 region: CASSPRTGENYGYTF. As DNA, the CDR3 is TGTGCCAGCAGCCCCCGGACAGGGGAAAACTATGGCTACACCTTC.